The following is a T cell receptor (beta chain) sequence with its context. The source of the sample is a study of T cell responses to AZD1222 COVID-19 vaccine. As for the study in general: Second doses were pooled across both intervals (about 4 or about 12 weeks).

Some clones are missing from TCRdb's copy, which holds only in-frame ones; the method was immunoSEQ multiplex PCR. The sample has 90,000 to 150,000 clones; 75% to 95% are singletons. Trimming took 0 bases from V and 3 from J; bases not matched to a gene: 11. CDR3 size: 17 residues. Per germline, CDR1 SGHRS and CDR2 YFSETQ. The clonotype originates from an adult in good health. The sequenced sample was peripheral blood, obtained on day 0 of AZD1222 vaccination. The rearrangement uses TRBV5-1 and TRBJ2-7; 8 nucleotides agree with TRBD1. CDR3 DNA sequence: TGCGCCAGCAGCTTGGCCTCGGCAGGGGGCCCCCTCTACGAGCAGTACTTC. This gives the protein CASSLASAGGPLYEQYF. Supplemented by reference TRBV5-1 and TRBJ2-7, the full variable domain reads KAGVTQTPRYLIKTRGQQVTLSCSPISGHRSVSWYQQTPGQGLQFLFEYFSETQRNKGNFPGRFSGRQFSNSRSEMNVSTLELGDSALYLCASSLASAGGPLYEQYFGPGTRLTVT.